These 7 T cell receptor beta chains share one sample of origin, sequenced in a study of blood T cells in healthy people across ages. A second roughly 6 to 11 cycle PCR used barcoded and J-beta primers. TCRdb re-derived calls from the 5' RACE reads in MiXCR, one entry per CDR3 protein. The table records fewer than 950,000 distinct CDR3 sequences, roughly 50% of them present only once. The material sequenced was blood. Receptors originate from a man aged 80 or over in good health.

There are a few counts of this clonotype. V and J are TRBV29-1 and TRBJ2-3; D is unclear. This CDR3 has 13 amino acids. V lost 4 bases to trimming and J lost 14 bases, with 22 bases between them. Germline CDR1 SQVTM, CDR2 ANQGSEA. CDR3 in amino acids: CSVAFSAERYAYF. The CDR3 DNA follows: TGCAGCGTTGCGTTCTCCGCGGAAAGATACGCGTATTTT.

This chain uses TRBV2 with TRBJ2-5; TRBD2 agrees at 8 bases. CDR1 is SNHLY and CDR2 is FYNNEI in the germline V gene. V was pared by 2 bases and J by 1 base, with 3 bases of the junction left unmatched. The CDR3 covers 15 residues. This CDR3 is CASSEPAGVQETQYF. In DNA form, the CDR3 reads TGTGCCAGCAGTGAACCAGCGGGGGTCCAAGAGACCCAGTACTTC.

V gene TRBV6-5 combines with J gene TRBJ2-3; D is undetermined. CDR1 and CDR2 (germline): MNHEY, SVGAGI. The CDR3 is 11 residues long. V lost 7 bases and J 4 bases, leaving 6 bases between the germline ends. The CDR3 nucleotides are TGTGCCAGCACCTGGTCAGATACGCAGTATTTT. The encoded protein is CASTWSDTQYF.

The chain is built from TRBV9 and TRBJ2-3; D not resolved. Deletions cut 4 bases from V and 2 bases from J, with 11 bases between. This CDR3 comprises 14 residues. CDR1 is SGDLS and CDR2 is YYNGEE in the germline V gene. The CDR3 loop is CASSQMTYTDTQYF. The CDR3 DNA reads as TGTGCCAGCAGCCAAATGACGTACACAGATACGCAGTATTTT.

The V call is TRBV12-3 or TRBV12-4, the J call TRBJ2-3; possibly TRBD2 for D (6 bases). V lost 7 bases to trimming and J lost 2 bases, with 16 bases between them. The CDR3 has 15 residues. The CDR3 DNA reads TGTGCCAGCATCTCTAGCGCCTCCTTCACAGATACGCAGTATTTT. This encodes CASISSASFTDTQYF.

The chain carries TRBV6-5 and TRBJ2-7; tentatively, D is TRBD1 or TRBD2 (5 bases each). CDR1 and CDR2 from the germline V gene are MNHEY and SVGAGI. The CDR3 length is 12 residues. V gave up 5 bases and J gave up 10 bases, with 15 bases separating them. Here the CDR3 DNA reads TGTGCCAGCAGTATTACAGGAGGTATTCAGTACTTC. This translates into CASSITGGIQYF.

The chain is built from TRBV29-1 and TRBJ2-1; no reliable D call. Germline V lookup: CDR1 SQVTM, CDR2 ANQGSEA. CDR3 length: 13 amino acids. V was shortened by 7 bases and J by 3 bases, with 13 bases between the two germline ends. For the CDR3, the DNA is TGCAGCGCCCGTTGGAACAGCTACAATGAGCAGTTCTTC. Translation: CSARWNSYNEQFF.